The 21 T cell receptor beta chains in this list originate from one sample, sequenced in a study of CD8 T cells in Susac syndrome. RNA was extracted with the RNeasy kit, and a quantity of about 0.45 to 1 ug was reverse transcribed using random hexamers. TCRdb re-derived calls from the immunoSEQ multiplex PCR reads in MiXCR, one entry per CDR3 protein. The sample lists under 200,000 distinct CDR3 sequences; 94% were seen once. Sequencing input: CD4+ T cells from PBMCs. These receptor sequences come from a human donor with Susac syndrome.

This chain links TRBV20-1 with TRBJ2-2; D possibly corresponds to TRBD1 (6 bases). The V and J ends lost 6 bases and 7 bases respectively, with 15 bases between them. CDR3 length equals 13 residues. Germline loops: CDR1 DFQATT, CDR2 SNEGSKA (reference sequence). The CDR3 region is CSAGVRGSGELFF. CDR3 bases: TGCAGTGCCGGTGTAAGGGGGAGCGGGGAGCTGTTTTTT.

This chain links TRBV30 with TRBJ1-1, with D possibly matching TRBD1 (5 bases). CDR1 is GTSNPN, CDR2 SVGIG, per germline (reference sequence). The V gene lost 1 base and the J gene lost 4 bases, with 16 bases spanning the gap. The length of the CDR3 is 15 residues. The CDR3 DNA reads as TGTGCCTGGAGTGGGGATCGGGGCCGGAGCACTGAAGCTTTCTTT. Translated: CAWSGDRGRSTEAFF.

The V gene is TRBV20-1, the J gene TRBJ1-4; TRBD1 aligns across 8 bases. Germline V CDR1 and CDR2: DFQATT, SNEGSKA (reference sequence). J was trimmed by 0 bases and V by 1 base; bases with no gene match: 4. This CDR3 contains 16 residues. The CDR3, as DNA: TGCAGTGCTAGAGCGACCAGGGGGCCAACTAATGAAAAACTGTTTTTT. Its translation is CSARATRGPTNEKLFF.

The chain recombines TRBV20-1 with TRBJ1-1, with TRBD1 identical over 7 bases. This CDR3 has 16 amino acids. The J segment lost 5 bases and the V segment lost 1 base, leaving 13 bases of the junction unmatched. CDR1 and CDR2 from the germline V gene are DFQATT and SNEGSKA (reference sequence). CDR3: CSARAPPDRAGTEAFF. CDR3 nucleotides: TGCAGTGCTAGAGCCCCCCCTGACAGGGCGGGTACTGAAGCTTTCTTT.

This chain uses TRBV12-3 or TRBV12-4 with TRBJ1-2; 8 nucleotides line up with TRBD1. CDR3 size: 15 residues. V shed 6 bases and J 6 bases; nucleotides not matched to a gene: 12. CDR3 in DNA: TGTGCCAGCAGCCCGGACAGGGTTTCCCTTAATGGCTACACCTTC. Amino acids: CASSPDRVSLNGYTF.

This clonotype came up a few times. This chain joins TRBV5-1 and TRBJ2-5, with 14 bases matching TRBD2. With V trimmed by 4 bases and J by 5 bases, 13 bases remained unmatched. The V gene's germline CDR1 is SGHRS and CDR2 YFSETQ. CDR3 length: 18 residues. The CDR3 spells CASSLGTSGGSWSETQYF. CDR3 bases: TGCGCCAGCAGCCTCGGGACTAGCGGGGGTTCATGGTCGGAGACCCAGTACTTC. Full variable domain (missing parts from reference TRBV5-1 and TRBJ2-5): KAGVTQTPRYLIKTRGQQVTLSCSPISGHRSVSWYQQTPGQGLQFLFEYFSETQRNKGNFPGRFSGRQFSNSRSEMNVSTLELGDSALYLCASSLGTSGGSWSETQYFGPGTRLLVL.

The V call is TRBV7-9, the J call TRBJ1-2, with TRBD1 as a possible D gene (6 bases). Trimming cost V 0 bases and J 7 bases, with 12 bases left between them. Looked up from germline, CDR1 is SEHNR and CDR2 is FQNEAQ (reference sequence). The CDR3 sequence is 14 residues long. CDR3 sequence reads: CASSLARTDPGYTF. The DNA of the CDR3 is TGTGCCAGCAGCTTAGCCCGGACAGACCCTGGCTACACCTTC.

The chain is built from TRBV7-2 and TRBJ2-1; a weak D match, TRBD1 (7 bases). Looked up from germline, CDR1 is SGHTA and CDR2 is FQGNSA. The CDR3 is made up of 15 amino acids. V was trimmed by 5 bases and J by 4 bases, leaving 15 bases between them. CDR3 bases: TGTGCCAGCAGCCCGCGGGACAGAGTATACAATGAGCAGTTCTTC. It is translated as CASSPRDRVYNEQFF. Filled out from reference TRBV7-2 and TRBJ2-1, the complete variable domain reads GAGVSQSPSNKVTEKGKDVELRCDPISGHTALYWYRQSLGQGLEFLIYFQGNSAPDKSGLPSDRFSAERTGGSVSTLTIQRTQQEDSAVYLCASSPRDRVYNEQFFGPGTRLTVL.

The rearrangement links TRBV5-1 to TRBJ2-5, with 9 bases that match TRBD2. The ends lost 2 bases at V and 6 bases at J; junction bases unmatched: 8. Germline assignment: CDR1 SGHRS and CDR2 YFSETQ. There are 15 residues in the CDR3. CDR3 amino acids: CASSFGPSGEKTQYF. The CDR3 DNA reads as TGCGCCAGCAGCTTTGGTCCTAGCGGGGAAAAGACCCAGTACTTC.

This clonotype came up once. The chain combines TRBV29-1 with TRBJ1-1; 8 bases map to TRBD1. The CDR3 is 15 amino acids. V trimming: 4 bases; J trimming: 0 bases; junction bases outside the gene matches: 7. The germline gives CDR1 SQVTM, CDR2 ANQGSEA. CDR3 nucleotides: TGCAGCGTTGTTGGACAGGGAACACTGAACACTGAAGCTTTCTTT. This translates into CSVVGQGTLNTEAFF.

This chain links TRBV20-1 with TRBJ2-1; maybe TRBD2 (5 bases). Per the germline V gene, CDR1 is DFQATT and CDR2 is SNEGSKA (reference sequence). The CDR3 extends over 16 amino acids. The V end lost 1 base, the J end lost 0 bases, and 13 bases lay between the germline ends. CDR3 sequence reads: CSARAPKRSSYNEQFF. CDR3 sequence (DNA): TGCAGTGCTAGAGCCCCTAAGCGGAGCTCCTACAATGAGCAGTTCTTC.

There are a few counts of this clonotype. The chain links TRBV19 to TRBJ2-2; D is possibly TRBD1 or TRBD2 (7 bases each). The germline CDR1 and CDR2 sequences are LNHDA and SQIVND (reference sequence). Trimming pared 5 bases from V and 6 bases from J, leaving 10 bases between. The CDR3 loop spans 13 amino acids. Written as DNA, the CDR3 is TGTGCCAGTAGTCAGGGGGGGGCCGGGGAGCTGTTTTTT. This encodes CASSQGGAGELFF.

This clonotype has a single count. The chain couples TRBV10-3 to TRBJ2-5; D unclear. Between the trimmed V and J ends, which lost 3 bases and 0 bases, there was a span of 14 bases. This CDR3 contains 16 residues. Germline-derived CDR1 and CDR2 are ENHRY and SYGVKD. The CDR3 region has the DNA TGTGCCATCAGTGACCGTTCCTATACGTACCAAGAGACCCAGTACTTC. Amino acid sequence: CAISDRSYTYQETQYF.

The V gene is TRBV4-3, the J gene TRBJ2-5; TRBD2 agrees at 12 bases. V gave up 1 base and J gave up 5 bases; unmatched junction bases: 8. Germline loops: CDR1 LGHNA, CDR2 YSLEER. The CDR3 spans 17 residues. DNA for the CDR3: TGCGCCAGCAGCCAAGGGGAGACTAGCGGGGGCTGGGAGACCCAGTACTTC. Translated: CASSQGETSGGWETQYF.

The genes are TRBV29-1 and TRBJ1-1; D is uncertain. This CDR3 is built from 15 residues. The V gene's germline CDR1 is SQVTM and CDR2 ANQGSEA. The V gene lost 4 bases and the J gene lost 0 bases, with 15 bases spanning the gap. The CDR3 loop is CSVVGFGSLNTEAFF. DNA for the CDR3: TGCAGCGTTGTGGGATTCGGCAGCTTGAACACTGAAGCTTTCTTT.

The V and J genes are TRBV14 and TRBJ2-7, with a tentative D call TRBD1 (5 bases). Per the germline V gene, CDR1 is SGHDN and CDR2 is FVKESK. Trimming removed 6 bases at V and 0 bases at J, with 9 bases between. The CDR3 consists of 13 residues. CDR3 nucleotides: TGTGCCAGCAGACAGACAGCCTCCTACGAGCAGTACTTC. Encoded protein: CASRQTASYEQYF.

The rearrangement joins TRBV5-4 to TRBJ2-5; D remains ambiguous. The germline V gene has CDR1 SGHNT and CDR2 YYREEE (reference sequence). This CDR3 comprises 15 residues. V lost 3 bases to trimming and J lost 7 bases, with 19 bases between them. The CDR3 loop reads CASSSAPDPLGTQYF. The CDR3 DNA sequence: TGTGCCAGCAGCTCCGCCCCGGACCCTCTTGGGACCCAGTACTTC.

The rearrangement links TRBV20-1 to TRBJ2-7; 9 positions match TRBD2. The CDR3 loop spans 14 amino acids. Germline V gene data show CDR1 as DFQATT and CDR2 as SNEGSKA (reference sequence). V shed 1 base, J shed 6 bases, and the junction held 7 bases outside the gene matches. DNA for the CDR3: TGCAGTGCTAGAGTTCCAGCGGGGGGATTCGAGCAGTACTTC. Amino acid sequence: CSARVPAGGFEQYF.

This clonotype was counted a single time. The V gene is TRBV11-2, the J gene TRBJ2-5; TRBD2 matches at 7 bases. Per germline, CDR1 SGHAT and CDR2 FQNNGV. The V gene end was trimmed by 5 bases and the J gene end by 4 bases; junction bases not matched to a gene: 7. The CDR3 runs to 14 residues. CDR3 DNA: TGTGCCAGCAGCCCGACTAGCTTGGGAGAGACCCAGTACTTC. The encoded protein is CASSPTSLGETQYF. Drawing the rest from reference TRBV11-2 and TRBJ2-5, the complete variable domain is EAGVAQSPRYKIIEKRQSVAFWCNPISGHATLYWYQQILGQGPKLLIQFQNNGVVDDSQLPKDRFSAERLKGVDSTLKIQPAKLEDSAVYLCASSPTSLGETQYFGPGTRLLVL.

The rearrangement uses TRBV10-2 and TRBJ1-2; D gene unclear. Trimming removed 4 bases at V and 0 bases at J, with 6 bases between. CDR3 length: 13 residues. The germline V gene has CDR1 WSHSY and CDR2 SAAADI. Here the CDR3 DNA reads TGCGCCAGCAGTGTGAGTTCTAACTATGGCTACACCTTC. Amino acids: CASSVSSNYGYTF.

This clonotype occurred once. The CDR3 here is CATSDSSGSHTDTQYF. The CDR3 coding sequence is TGTGCCACCAGTGATTCGAGCGGGAGTCACACAGATACGCAGTATTTT. This chain connects TRBV24-1 to TRBJ2-3, with TRBD2 matching 8 bases. Germline loops: CDR1 KGHDR, CDR2 SFDVKD. The CDR3 is 16 amino acids. The junction had 5 bases not matched to a gene; V was cut back by 2 bases and J by 2 bases.